This T cell receptor (beta chain) was recovered during a study of T-cell reconstitution after alpha-beta-depleted transplantation in children. General study points: Diversity of TCRbeta at day 60 was high in some patients, arising from surviving recipient T cells and thymic progenitors. As was reported, about two months after transplant, alpha-beta T cells came from several hundred expanded graft clones. Once a year had passed after transplant, T-cell counts and diversity came mostly from newly produced T cells.

The CDR3 contains 13 residues. CDR1 is SQVTM, CDR2 ANQGSEA, per germline. V was shortened by 7 bases and J by 7 bases, with 16 bases between the two germline ends. As to this clonotype: Its antigen is still unknown.

This sample's TCRbeta library carried unique molecular identifier barcodes. TCRdb independently ran MiXCR on the PCR reads; one entry per CDR3 protein. The data contain about a million distinct CDR3 sequences, 25% to 30% of them singletons. Source: PBMCs, mostly from graft donor cells, taken 360 days after TCRalphabeta/CD19-depleted stem cell transplant. The sequence came from a boy under two years old who had a stem cell transplant for SCID, so the T cells may come from the graft donor. The V call is TRBV29-1, the J call TRBJ1-4; D gene ambiguous. CDR3 DNA sequence: TGCAGCGCCCAGACTCAATTGGGTGAAAAACTGTTTTTT. This codes for CSAQTQLGEKLFF. Drawing the rest from reference TRBV29-1 and TRBJ1-4, the complete variable domain is SAVISQKPSRDICQRGTSLTIQCQVDSQVTMMFWYRQQPGQSLTLIATANQGSEATYESGFVIDKFPISRPNLTFSTLTVSNMSPEDSSIYLCSAQTQLGEKLFFGSGTQLSVL.